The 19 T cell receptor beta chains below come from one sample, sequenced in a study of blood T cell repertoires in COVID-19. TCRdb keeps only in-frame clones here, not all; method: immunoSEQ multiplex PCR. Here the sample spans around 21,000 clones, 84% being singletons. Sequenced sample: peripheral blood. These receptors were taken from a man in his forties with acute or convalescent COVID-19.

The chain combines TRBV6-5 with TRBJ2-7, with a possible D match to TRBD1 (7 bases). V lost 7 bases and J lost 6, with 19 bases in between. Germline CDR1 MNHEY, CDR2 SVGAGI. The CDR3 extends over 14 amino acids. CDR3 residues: CASTPPGGTGEQYF. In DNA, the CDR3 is TGTGCCAGCACCCCACCAGGGGGGACTGGCGAGCAGTACTTC.

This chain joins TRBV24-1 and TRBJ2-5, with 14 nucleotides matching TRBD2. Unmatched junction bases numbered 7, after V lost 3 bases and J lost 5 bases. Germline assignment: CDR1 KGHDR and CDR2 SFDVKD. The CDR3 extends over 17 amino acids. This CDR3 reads CATSDQTSGRARETQYF. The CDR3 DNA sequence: TGTGCCACCAGTGATCAGACTAGCGGGAGGGCCCGGGAGACCCAGTACTTC.

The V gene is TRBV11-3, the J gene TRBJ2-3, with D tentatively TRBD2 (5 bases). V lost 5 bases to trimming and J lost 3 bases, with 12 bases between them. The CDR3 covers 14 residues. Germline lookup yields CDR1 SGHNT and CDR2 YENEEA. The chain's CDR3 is CASSLGEITDTQYF. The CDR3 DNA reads TGTGCCAGCAGCCTCGGGGAGATTACAGATACGCAGTATTTT.

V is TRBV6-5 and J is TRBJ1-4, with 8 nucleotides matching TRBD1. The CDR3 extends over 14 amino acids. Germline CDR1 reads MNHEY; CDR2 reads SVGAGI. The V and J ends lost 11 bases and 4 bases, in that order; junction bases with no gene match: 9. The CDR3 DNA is TGTGCCTCCCGCAGGGGGCGATTTAATGAAAAACTGTTTTTT. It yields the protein CASRRGRFNEKLFF.

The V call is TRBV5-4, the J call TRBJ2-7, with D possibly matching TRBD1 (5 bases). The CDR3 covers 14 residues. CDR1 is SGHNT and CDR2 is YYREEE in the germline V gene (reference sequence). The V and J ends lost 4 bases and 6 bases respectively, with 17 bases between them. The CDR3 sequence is CASSRDSGWGEQYF. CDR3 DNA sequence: TGTGCCAGCAGCCGAGATTCAGGGTGGGGCGAGCAGTACTTC. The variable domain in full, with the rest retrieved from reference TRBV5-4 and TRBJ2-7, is ETGVTQSPTHLIKTRGQQVTLRCSSQSGHNTVSWYQQALGQGPQFIFQYYREEENGRGNFPPRFSGLQFPNYSSELNVNALELDDSALYLCASSRDSGWGEQYFGPGTRLTVT.

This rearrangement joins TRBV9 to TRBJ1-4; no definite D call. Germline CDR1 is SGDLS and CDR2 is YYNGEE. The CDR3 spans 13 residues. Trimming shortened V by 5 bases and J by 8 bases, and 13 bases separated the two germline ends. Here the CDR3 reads CASRKSGEEKLFF. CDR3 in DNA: TGTGCCAGCAGAAAAAGCGGGGAGGAAAAACTGTTTTTT.

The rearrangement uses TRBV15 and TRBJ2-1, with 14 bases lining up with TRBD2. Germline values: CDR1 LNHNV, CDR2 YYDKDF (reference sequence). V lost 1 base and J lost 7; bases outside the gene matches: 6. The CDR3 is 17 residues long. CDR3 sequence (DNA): TGTGCCACCAGCAGAGGACTAGCGGGGGGGCCACGGAATGAGCAGTTCTTC. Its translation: CATSRGLAGGPRNEQFF.

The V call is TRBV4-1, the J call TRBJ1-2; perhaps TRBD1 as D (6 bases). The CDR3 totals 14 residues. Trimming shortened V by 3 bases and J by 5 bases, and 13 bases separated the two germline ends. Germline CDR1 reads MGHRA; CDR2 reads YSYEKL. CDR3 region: CASSQQQGWYGYTF. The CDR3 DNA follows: TGCGCCAGCAGCCAGCAACAGGGTTGGTATGGCTACACCTTC.

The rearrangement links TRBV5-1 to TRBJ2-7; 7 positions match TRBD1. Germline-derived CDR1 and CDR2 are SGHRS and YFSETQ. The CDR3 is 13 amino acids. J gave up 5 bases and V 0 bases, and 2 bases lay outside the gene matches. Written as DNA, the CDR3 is TGCGCCAGCAGCTTGGACAGGGGAAACGAGCAGTACTTC. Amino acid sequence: CASSLDRGNEQYF.

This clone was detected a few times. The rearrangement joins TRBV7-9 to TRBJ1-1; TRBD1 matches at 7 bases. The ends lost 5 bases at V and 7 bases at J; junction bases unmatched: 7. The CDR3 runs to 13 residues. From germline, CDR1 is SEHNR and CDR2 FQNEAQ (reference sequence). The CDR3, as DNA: TGTGCCAGCAGCATGGGACAGCCTCATGAAGCTTTCTTT. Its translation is CASSMGQPHEAFF. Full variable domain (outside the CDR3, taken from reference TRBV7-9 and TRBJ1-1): DTGVSQNPRHKITKRGQNVTFRCDPISEHNRLYWYRQTLGQGPEFLTYFQNEAQLEKSRLLSDRFSAERPKGSFSTLEIQRTEQGDSAMYLCASSMGQPHEAFFGQGTRLTVV.

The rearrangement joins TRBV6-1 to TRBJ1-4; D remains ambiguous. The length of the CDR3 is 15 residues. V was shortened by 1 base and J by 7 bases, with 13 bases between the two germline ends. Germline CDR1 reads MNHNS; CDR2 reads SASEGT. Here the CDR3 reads CASSEVPVASEKLFF. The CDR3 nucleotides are TGTGCCAGCAGTGAAGTGCCGGTTGCGAGTGAAAAACTGTTTTTT.

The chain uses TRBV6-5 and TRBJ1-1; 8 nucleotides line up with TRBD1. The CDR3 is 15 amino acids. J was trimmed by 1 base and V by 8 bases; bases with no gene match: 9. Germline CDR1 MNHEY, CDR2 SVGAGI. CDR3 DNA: TGTGCCAGCCGGAGCCCGGACAGGGCGAACACTGAAGCTTTCTTT. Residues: CASRSPDRANTEAFF.

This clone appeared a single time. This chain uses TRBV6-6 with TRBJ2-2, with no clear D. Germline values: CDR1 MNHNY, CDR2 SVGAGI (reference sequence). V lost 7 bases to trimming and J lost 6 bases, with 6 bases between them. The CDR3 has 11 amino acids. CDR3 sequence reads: CASTFPGELFF. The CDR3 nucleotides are TGTGCCAGCACCTTCCCCGGGGAGCTGTTTTTT.

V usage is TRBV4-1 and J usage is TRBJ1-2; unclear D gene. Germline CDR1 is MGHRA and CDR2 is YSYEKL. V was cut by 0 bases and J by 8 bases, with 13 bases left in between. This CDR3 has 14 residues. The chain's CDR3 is CASSQERGWGGYTF. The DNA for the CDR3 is TGCGCCAGCAGCCAAGAGCGAGGGTGGGGAGGCTACACCTTC.

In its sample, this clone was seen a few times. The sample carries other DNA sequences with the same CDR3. The CDR3 is CASSLAGGVYEQYF. As DNA, the CDR3 is TGTGCCAGCAGCTTAGCGGGGGGGGTCTACGAGCAGTACTTC. The gene calls are TRBV11-2 and TRBJ2-7, with TRBD2 matching over 8 bases. V was clipped by 1 base and J by 3 bases; unmatched bases: 2. CDR1 and CDR2 from the germline V gene are SGHAT and FQNNGV. The CDR3 has 14 amino acids.

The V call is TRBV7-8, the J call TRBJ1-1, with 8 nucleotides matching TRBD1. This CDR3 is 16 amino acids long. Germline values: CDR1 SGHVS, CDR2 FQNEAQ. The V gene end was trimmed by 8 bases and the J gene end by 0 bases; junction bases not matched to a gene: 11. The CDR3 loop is CASFRTGSALNTEAFF. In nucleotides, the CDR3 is TGTGCCAGCTTCCGGACAGGGAGCGCTTTGAACACTGAAGCTTTCTTT.

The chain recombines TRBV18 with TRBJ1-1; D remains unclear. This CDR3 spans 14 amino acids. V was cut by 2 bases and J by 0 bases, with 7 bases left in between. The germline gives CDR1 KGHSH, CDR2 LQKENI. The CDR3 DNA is TGTGCCAGCTCACCAGGCGGTATGAACACTGAAGCTTTCTTT. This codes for CASSPGGMNTEAFF.

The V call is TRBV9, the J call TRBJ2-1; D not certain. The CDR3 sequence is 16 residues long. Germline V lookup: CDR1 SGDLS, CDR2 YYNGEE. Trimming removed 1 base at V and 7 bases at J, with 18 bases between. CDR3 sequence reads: CASSVRSQPSVNEQFF. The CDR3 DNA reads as TGTGCCAGCAGCGTAAGGTCACAGCCGTCGGTGAATGAGCAGTTCTTC.

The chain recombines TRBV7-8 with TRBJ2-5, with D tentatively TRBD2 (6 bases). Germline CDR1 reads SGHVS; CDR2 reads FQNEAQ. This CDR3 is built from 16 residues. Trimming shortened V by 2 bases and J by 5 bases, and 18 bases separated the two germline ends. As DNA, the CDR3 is TGTGCCAGCAGCTTAATTTCTAGCGTCCGCTGGGAGACCCAGTACTTC. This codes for CASSLISSVRWETQYF.